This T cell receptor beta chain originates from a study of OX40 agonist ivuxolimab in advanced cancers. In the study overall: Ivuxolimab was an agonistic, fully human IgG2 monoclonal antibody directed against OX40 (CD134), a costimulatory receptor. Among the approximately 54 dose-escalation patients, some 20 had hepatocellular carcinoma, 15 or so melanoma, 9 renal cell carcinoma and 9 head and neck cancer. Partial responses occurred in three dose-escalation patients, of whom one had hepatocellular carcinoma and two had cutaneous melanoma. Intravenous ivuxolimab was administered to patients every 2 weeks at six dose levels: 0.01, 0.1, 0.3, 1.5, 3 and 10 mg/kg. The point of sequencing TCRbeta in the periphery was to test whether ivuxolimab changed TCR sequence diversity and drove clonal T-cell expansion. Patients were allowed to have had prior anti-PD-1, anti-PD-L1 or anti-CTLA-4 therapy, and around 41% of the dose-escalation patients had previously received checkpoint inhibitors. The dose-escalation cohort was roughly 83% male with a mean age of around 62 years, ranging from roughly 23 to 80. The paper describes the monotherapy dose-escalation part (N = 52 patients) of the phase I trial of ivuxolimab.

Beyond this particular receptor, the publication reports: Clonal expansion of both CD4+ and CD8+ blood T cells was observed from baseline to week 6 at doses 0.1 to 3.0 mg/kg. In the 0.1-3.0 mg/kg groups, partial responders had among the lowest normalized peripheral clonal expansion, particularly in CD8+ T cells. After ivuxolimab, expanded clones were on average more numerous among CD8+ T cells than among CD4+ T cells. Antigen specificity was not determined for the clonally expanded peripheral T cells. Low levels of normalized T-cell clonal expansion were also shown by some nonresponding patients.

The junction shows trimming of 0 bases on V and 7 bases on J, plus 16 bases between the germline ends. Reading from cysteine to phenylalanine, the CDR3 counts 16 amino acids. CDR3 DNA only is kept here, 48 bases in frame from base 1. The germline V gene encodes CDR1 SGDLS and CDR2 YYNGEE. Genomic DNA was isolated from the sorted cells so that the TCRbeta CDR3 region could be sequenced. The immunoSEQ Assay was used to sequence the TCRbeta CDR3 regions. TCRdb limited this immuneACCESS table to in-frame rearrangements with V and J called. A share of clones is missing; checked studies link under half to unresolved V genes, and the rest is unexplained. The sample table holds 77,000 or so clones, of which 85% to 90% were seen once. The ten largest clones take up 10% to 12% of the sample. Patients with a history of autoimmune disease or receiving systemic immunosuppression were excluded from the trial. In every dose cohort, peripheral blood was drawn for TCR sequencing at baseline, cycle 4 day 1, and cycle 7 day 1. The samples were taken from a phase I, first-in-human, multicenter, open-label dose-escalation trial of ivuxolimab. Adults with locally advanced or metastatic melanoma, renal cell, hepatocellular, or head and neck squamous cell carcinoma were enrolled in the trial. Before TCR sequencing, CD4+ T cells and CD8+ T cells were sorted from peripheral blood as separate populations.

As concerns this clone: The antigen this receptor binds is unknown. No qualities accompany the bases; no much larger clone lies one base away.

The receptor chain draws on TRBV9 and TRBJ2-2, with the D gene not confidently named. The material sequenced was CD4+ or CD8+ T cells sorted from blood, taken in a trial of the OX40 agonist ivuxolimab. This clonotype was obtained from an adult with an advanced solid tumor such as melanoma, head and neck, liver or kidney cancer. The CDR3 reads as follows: CASSVDPLPSNGELFF. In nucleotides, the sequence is TGTGCCAGCAGCGTAGACCCCTTACCCTCCAACGGGGAGCTGTTTTTT.